One sample yielded the 18 T cell receptor beta chains listed below, sequenced in a study of early stage breast cancer tumors. Assay: immunoSEQ multiplex PCR; the TCRdb copy retains only in-frame clones and omits some. The table lists over 25,000 clones, less than 75% of them singletons, with 7.5% to 9% in the top ten. The source material was breast tumor tissue. The source is a person between 50 and 60 years old with breast cancer.

This clone was detected a few times. The gene calls are TRBV5-6 and TRBJ2-3; TRBD2 matches at 7 bases. In germline, CDR1 is SGHDT, CDR2 YYEEEE. Germline trimming cut 1 base from V and 1 base from J; bases unmatched to any gene: 6. The CDR3 is made up of 16 amino acids. The CDR3 loop reads CASSLLGGGGTDTQYF. The CDR3 bases are TGTGCCAGCAGCTTGTTGGGGGGAGGGGGCACAGATACGCAGTATTTT.

The chain is built from TRBV5-4 and TRBJ2-6; D is possibly TRBD1 (5 bases). Deletions cut 3 bases from V and 2 bases from J, with 9 bases between. Germline CDR1 and CDR2: SGHNT and YYREEE (reference sequence). This CDR3 is 15 amino acids long. The CDR3 loop is CASSSRVTGANVLTF. Here the CDR3 DNA reads TGTGCCAGCAGCTCCAGGGTAACTGGGGCCAACGTCCTGACTTTC. Full variable domain (missing parts from reference TRBV5-4 and TRBJ2-6): ETGVTQSPTHLIKTRGQQVTLRCSSQSGHNTVSWYQQALGQGPQFIFQYYREEENGRGNFPPRFSGLQFPNYSSELNVNALELDDSALYLCASSSRVTGANVLTFGAGSRLTVL.

V and J are TRBV11-2 and TRBJ2-3; the D call may be TRBD1 or TRBD2 (5 bases each). Looked up from germline, CDR1 is SGHAT and CDR2 is FQNNGV. CDR3 length: 14 amino acids. Trimming pared 4 bases from V and 4 bases from J, leaving 12 bases between. The CDR3 spells CASSSGPVPDTQYF. Here the CDR3 DNA reads TGTGCCAGCAGCTCGGGACCCGTCCCAGATACGCAGTATTTT.

V and J are TRBV5-5 and TRBJ1-4, with D possibly matching TRBD1 (5 bases). This CDR3 contains 16 residues. Looked up from germline, CDR1 is SGHKS and CDR2 is YYEKEE (reference sequence). The V gene lost 2 bases and the J gene lost 5 bases, with 16 bases spanning the gap. The CDR3 loop reads CASSFGAGLWNEKLFF. In DNA, the CDR3 is TGTGCCAGCAGCTTCGGTGCGGGGCTGTGGAATGAAAAACTGTTTTTT.

This clone was observed a few times. This sequence joins TRBV7-9 and TRBJ2-2; a possible D gene is TRBD2 (6 bases). Germline CDR1 is SEHNR and CDR2 is FQNEAQ (reference sequence). The CDR3 is 13 residues long. Deletions cut 3 bases from V and 6 bases from J, with 8 bases between. The CDR3 loop reads CASSFGGSGELFF. CDR3 DNA: TGTGCCAGCAGCTTTGGGGGGTCCGGGGAGCTGTTTTTT.

This clone was seen at least ten times. This chain links TRBV7-9 with TRBJ1-4, with D unclear. There are 15 residues in the CDR3. The germline CDR1 and CDR2 sequences are SEHNR and FQNEAQ (reference sequence). V lost 1 base and J 4 bases, leaving 10 bases between the germline ends. The CDR3 DNA sequence: TGTGCCAGCAGCTTAGACCCCGGGGTTAATGAAAAACTGTTTTTT. Translation gives CASSLDPGVNEKLFF.

V gene TRBV18 combines with J gene TRBJ2-6; D gene unclear. Trimming cost V 6 bases and J 0 bases, with 12 bases left between them. The CDR3 contains 16 residues. CDR1 and CDR2 (germline): KGHSH, LQKENI. CDR3 region: CASSSSYSSGANVLTF. DNA of the CDR3: TGTGCCAGCTCCTCGAGCTACTCCTCTGGGGCCAACGTCCTGACTTTC.

The rearrangement links TRBV9 to TRBJ1-2; TRBD1 is a possible D gene (5 bases). Germline V lookup: CDR1 SGDLS, CDR2 YYNGEE. The CDR3 totals 13 residues. The V end lost 4 bases, the J end lost 2 bases, and 9 bases lay between the germline ends. The DNA for the CDR3 is TGTGCCAGCAGCAGAGAGGGGAACTATGGCTACACCTTC. Its translation: CASSREGNYGYTF.

The J gene is TRBJ2-1, the V gene TRBV27; D is unresolved. Germline loops: CDR1 MNHEY, CDR2 SMNVEV (reference sequence). This CDR3 contains 13 residues. V lost 5 bases and J lost 9, with 14 bases in between. The DNA for the CDR3 is TGTGCCAGCAGTCCATCCCTGCGTACTGAGCAGTTCTTC. It codes for CASSPSLRTEQFF.

The J gene is TRBJ2-5, the V gene TRBV19, with 7 bases that match TRBD1. Germline trimming cut 5 bases from V and 4 bases from J; bases unmatched to any gene: 7. The germline V gene encodes CDR1 LNHDA and CDR2 SQIVND (reference sequence). This CDR3 comprises 14 residues. The CDR3 coding sequence is TGTGCCAGTAGTGCAGGGGGTCTGGCAGAGACCCAGTACTTC. It translates to CASSAGGLAETQYF.

The chain carries TRBV21-1 and TRBJ2-1; TRBD2 is the table's D call and was not checked against the DNA. TRBV21-1 is an annotated pseudogene. The length of the CDR3 is 13 residues. The CDR3 here is CASSLRDSNEQFF. Here the CDR3 DNA reads TGTGCCAGCAGCCTCCGGGACTCCAATGAGCAGTTCTTC.

The chain has TRBV30 and TRBJ2-7; TRBD1 aligns across 8 bases. The germline V gene has CDR1 GTSNPN and CDR2 SVGIG (reference sequence). J lost 6 bases, V lost 2 bases, and 12 bases had no gene match. The CDR3 spans 15 residues. The CDR3, as DNA: TGTGCCTGGAGTCCCGTCCAGCAGGGGGCAAGCGAGCAGTACTTC. This translates into CAWSPVQQGASEQYF.

The V call is TRBV16, the J call TRBJ1-5, with 9 bases that match TRBD1. The CDR3 runs to 18 residues. Germline V lookup: CDR1 KGHSY, CDR2 FQNENV. V trimming: 2 bases; J trimming: 3 bases; junction bases outside the gene matches: 11. This CDR3 reads CASSQQTGGLVSNQPQHF. CDR3 nucleotides: TGTGCCAGCAGCCAACAAACAGGGGGCCTGGTATCCAATCAGCCCCAGCATTTT. The variable domain in full, completed from reference TRBV16 and TRBJ1-5, reads GEEVAQTPKHLVRGEGQKAKLYCAPIKGHSYVFWYQQVLKNEFKFLISFQNENVFDETGMPKERFSAKCLPNSPCSLEIQATKLEDSAVYFCASSQQTGGLVSNQPQHFGDGTRLSIL.

The V call is TRBV5-1, the J call TRBJ1-1; no clear D. The V and J ends lost 4 bases and 1 base respectively, with 11 bases between them. This CDR3 has 14 amino acids. CDR1 is SGHRS and CDR2 is YFSETQ in the germline V gene. The chain's CDR3 is CASSSTGENTEAFF. In DNA form, the CDR3 reads TGCGCCAGCAGCAGTACCGGGGAGAACACTGAAGCTTTCTTT.

The chain recombines TRBV7-2 with TRBJ2-7; 8 positions match TRBD2. J gave up 3 bases and V 4 bases, and 5 bases lay outside the gene matches. The germline V gene encodes CDR1 SGHTA and CDR2 FQGNSA. This CDR3 has 14 amino acids. This chain's CDR3 is CASSSGTRIYEQYF. In DNA, the CDR3 is TGTGCCAGCAGCTCCGGGACTAGGATCTACGAGCAGTACTTC.

The chain links TRBV5-1 to TRBJ2-7; a possible D gene is TRBD2 (5 bases). This CDR3 is built from 15 residues. Trimming stripped 4 bases from V and 0 bases from J, with 14 bases between. Germline loops: CDR1 SGHRS, CDR2 YFSETQ. The CDR3 DNA reads TGCGCCAGCAGCCCCGAAGGGAGAAGCTCCTACGAGCAGTACTTC. Translation: CASSPEGRSSYEQYF. The whole variable domain, filled in from reference TRBV5-1 and TRBJ2-7, reads KAGVTQTPRYLIKTRGQQVTLSCSPISGHRSVSWYQQTPGQGLQFLFEYFSETQRNKGNFPGRFSGRQFSNSRSEMNVSTLELGDSALYLCASSPEGRSSYEQYFGPGTRLTVT.

This clone appeared a few times. The rearrangement uses TRBV25-1 and TRBJ2-7, with 14 positions matching TRBD2. Germline V lookup: CDR1 MGHDK, CDR2 SYGVNS. V shed 1 base, J shed 5 bases, and the junction held 7 bases outside the gene matches. There are 17 residues in the CDR3. For the CDR3, the DNA is TGTGCCAGCAGTGAATCGGGATTGGGACTAGCGGGAGACGAGCAGTACTTC. Amino acids: CASSESGLGLAGDEQYF.

The rearrangement uses TRBV11-2 and TRBJ1-1; perhaps TRBD1 as D (5 bases). The CDR3 has 14 amino acids. Germline values: CDR1 SGHAT, CDR2 FQNNGV. The V and J ends lost 4 bases and 4 bases respectively, with 13 bases between them. CDR3 in amino acids: CASSSTGSFTEAFF. The CDR3 region has the DNA TGTGCCAGCAGCTCAACAGGTTCGTTCACTGAAGCTTTCTTT.